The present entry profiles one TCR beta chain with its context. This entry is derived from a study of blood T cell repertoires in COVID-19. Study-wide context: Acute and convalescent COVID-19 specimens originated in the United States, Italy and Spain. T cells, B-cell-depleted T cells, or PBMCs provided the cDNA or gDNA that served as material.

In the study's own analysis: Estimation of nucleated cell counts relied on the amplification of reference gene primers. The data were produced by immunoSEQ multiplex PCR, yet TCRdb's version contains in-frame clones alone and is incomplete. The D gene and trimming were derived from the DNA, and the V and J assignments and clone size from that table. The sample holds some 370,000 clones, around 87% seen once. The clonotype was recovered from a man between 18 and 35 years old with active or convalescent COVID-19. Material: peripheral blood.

The CDR3 DNA reads TGTGCCAGCAGTGCCCTTTCGAACTATGGCTACACCTTC. Protein product: CASSALSNYGYTF. The gene calls are TRBV2 and TRBJ1-2; D is undetermined. Trimming took off 4 bases at V and 2 bases at J, with 8 bases between the two ends. The CDR3 sequence is 13 residues long. The germline gives CDR1 SNHLY, CDR2 FYNNEI. The full variable domain, completed using reference TRBV2 and TRBJ1-2, is EPEVTQTPSHQVTQMGQEVILRCVPISNHLYFYWYRQILGQKVEFLVSFYNNEISEKSEIFDDQFSVERPDGSNFTLKIRSTKLEDSAMYFCASSALSNYGYTFGSGTRLTVV.